The 10 T cell receptor beta chains presented below share a single source sample, sequenced in a study of cytomegalovirus exposure and HLA in healthy donors. Primers: 60 Vbeta forward and 13 Jbeta reverse. Measured with immunoSEQ multiplex PCR; TCRdb has only the in-frame clones, and not every one. The clone table shows approximately 70,000 clones, with the ten largest holding about 1.7%. The sequenced sample was PBMCs. Receptors originate from a woman in her thirties in good health and CMV-seronegative.

The V and J genes are TRBV7-2 and TRBJ2-7; D may be TRBD1 (6 bases). The CDR3 contains 13 residues. Between the trimmed V and J ends, which lost 4 bases and 1 base, there was a span of 8 bases. The germline V gene encodes CDR1 SGHTA and CDR2 FQGNSA. In nucleotides, the CDR3 is TGTGCCAGCAGCTACAGGGAGTCCTACGAGCAGTACTTC. It yields the protein CASSYRESYEQYF.

CDR3 sequence: CASSHTSGTSYETQYF. In DNA form, the CDR3 reads TGTGCCAGCAGCCACACCTCCGGGACTAGCTACGAGACCCAGTACTTC. The V gene is TRBV7-9, the J gene TRBJ2-5; 9 bases line up with TRBD2. This CDR3 is built from 16 residues. Trimming at V came to 5 bases and at J to 5 bases, leaving 12 bases not matched to a gene. The germline V gene has CDR1 SEHNR and CDR2 FQNEAQ (reference sequence).

This rearrangement joins TRBV29-1 to TRBJ1-1, with D possibly matching TRBD1 (6 bases). Germline CDR1 is SQVTM and CDR2 is ANQGSEA. CDR3 length: 13 amino acids. Trimming pared 5 bases from V and 2 bases from J, leaving 12 bases between. For the CDR3, the DNA is TGCAGCGTTCCTACAGGGCCTAACACTGAAGCTTTCTTT. Amino acid sequence: CSVPTGPNTEAFF.

Of note for this clone: This same CDR3 is encoded by further DNA sequences in the sample. The chain uses TRBV9 and TRBJ1-5; TRBD1 agrees at 7 bases. The V gene's germline CDR1 is SGDLS and CDR2 YYNGEE. Trimming cost V 3 bases and J 2 bases; bases outside gene matches: 2. This CDR3 has 14 residues. The CDR3 nucleotides are TGTGCCAGCAGCGCCGGACAGGGCAATCAGCCCCAGCATTTT. This codes for CASSAGQGNQPQHF.

V and J are TRBV29-1 and TRBJ2-7, with D tentatively TRBD1 (5 bases). Germline V lookup: CDR1 SQVTM, CDR2 ANQGSEA. Trimming removed 7 bases from V and 7 bases from J, with 26 bases in between. This CDR3 spans 15 amino acids. The CDR3 DNA follows: TGCAGCGGCCCCCCCGCGGCAGGGAACTTCTTGGAGCAGTACTTC. This sequence encodes CSGPPAAGNFLEQYF.

The rearrangement joins TRBV9 to TRBJ2-1, with 7 bases that match TRBD2. This CDR3 contains 18 residues. Trimming cost V 0 bases and J 1 base; bases outside gene matches: 10. Per germline, CDR1 SGDLS and CDR2 YYNGEE. CDR3 bases: TGTGCCAGCAGCGTAGCTCCCCCGGGGGAGGGGTCCTACAATGAGCAGTTCTTC. The encoded protein is CASSVAPPGEGSYNEQFF.

This chain uses TRBV4-1 with TRBJ2-7; TRBD1 aligns across 9 bases. Losses at the gene ends were 1 base for V and 6 bases for J; bases not matched to a gene: 10. The CDR3 has 16 amino acids. Germline loops: CDR1 MGHRA, CDR2 YSYEKL. The CDR3 DNA follows: TGCGCCAGCAGCCAAGTTACGGGACAGGGACAAGGCGAGCAGTACTTC. Amino acids: CASSQVTGQGQGEQYF.

The chain combines TRBV5-1 with TRBJ2-3, with 7 bases aligning to TRBD2. The CDR3 consists of 15 residues. With V trimmed by 5 bases and J by 0 bases, 6 bases remained unmatched. CDR1 and CDR2 from the germline V gene are SGHRS and YFSETQ. For the CDR3, the DNA is TGCGCCAGCAGTTCCCAGACTAGCAGCACAGATACGCAGTATTTT. Its translation: CASSSQTSSTDTQYF.

This chain links TRBV5-1 with TRBJ1-1; the match to TRBD1 covers 7 bases. The CDR3 consists of 15 residues. Trimming removed 4 bases from V and 0 bases from J; junction bases left unmatched: 6. Germline CDR1 and CDR2: SGHRS and YFSETQ. The CDR3 nucleotides are TGCGCCAGCAGCCTGCGGGGACAGTTGAACACTGAAGCTTTCTTT. Translating it yields CASSLRGQLNTEAFF.

The chain links TRBV7-9 to TRBJ1-2, with D tentatively TRBD1 (6 bases). V lost 5 bases, J lost 3 bases, and 19 bases lay in between. Germline loops: CDR1 SEHNR, CDR2 FQNEAQ (reference sequence). This CDR3 is built from 16 residues. CDR3 in amino acids: CASSPTMAGADYGYTF. For the CDR3, the DNA is TGTGCCAGCAGCCCAACGATGGCGGGGGCGGACTATGGCTACACCTTC. The complete variable domain, with remaining parts taken from reference TRBV7-9 and TRBJ1-2, reads DTGVSQNPRHKITKRGQNVTFRCDPISEHNRLYWYRQTLGQGPEFLTYFQNEAQLEKSRLLSDRFSAERPKGSFSTLEIQRTEQGDSAMYLCASSPTMAGADYGYTFGSGTRLTVV.